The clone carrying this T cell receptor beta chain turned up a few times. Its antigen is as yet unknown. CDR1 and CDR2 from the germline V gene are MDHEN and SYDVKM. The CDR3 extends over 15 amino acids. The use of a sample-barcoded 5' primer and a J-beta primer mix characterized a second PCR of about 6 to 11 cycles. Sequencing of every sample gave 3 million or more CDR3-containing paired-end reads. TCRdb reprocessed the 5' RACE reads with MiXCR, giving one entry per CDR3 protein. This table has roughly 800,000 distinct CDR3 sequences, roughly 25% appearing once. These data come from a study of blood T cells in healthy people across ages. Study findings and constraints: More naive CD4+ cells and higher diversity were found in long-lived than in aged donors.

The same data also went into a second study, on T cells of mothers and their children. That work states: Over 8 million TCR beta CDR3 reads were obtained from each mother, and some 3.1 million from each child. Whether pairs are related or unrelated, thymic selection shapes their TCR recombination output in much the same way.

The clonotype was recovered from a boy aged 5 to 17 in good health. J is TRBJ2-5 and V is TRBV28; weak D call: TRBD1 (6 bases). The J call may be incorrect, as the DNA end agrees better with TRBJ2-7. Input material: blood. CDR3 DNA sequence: TGTGCCTCTTGCAGTACAGGGTCATGGGGCTACGAGCAGTACTTC. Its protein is CASCSTGSWGYEQYF.